The 3 T cell receptor beta chains below were found in one sample sequenced in a study of CD8 T cells in ankylosing spondylitis. From the 5' RACE reads, TCRdb called clonotypes with MiXCR, one entry per CDR3 protein. The profile covers 240,000 or so distinct CDR3 sequences, with around 11% appearing a single time and roughly 6.8% taken by the ten largest. The sequenced material came from blood, either unsorted or a sorted T cell fraction (not recorded which). The source is a male donor with ankylosing spondylitis or in good health (not recorded which).

This clonotype has only a few counts. The chain carries TRBV2 and TRBJ1-6, with D possibly being TRBD1 (5 bases). The V end was cut by 2 bases, the J end by 10 bases, with 12 bases between. This CDR3 has 14 amino acids. Germline V gene lookup returns CDR1 SNHLY and CDR2 FYNNEI. DNA of the CDR3: TGTGCCAGCAGTGAAAGACGGGGCGAATCACCCCTCCACTTT. Residues: CASSERRGESPLHF.

The chain has TRBV20-1 and TRBJ1-1; D is undetermined. Germline assignment: CDR1 DFQATT and CDR2 SNEGSKA (reference sequence). CDR3 size: 12 residues. V gave up 6 bases and J gave up 1 base, with 9 bases separating them. The CDR3 spells CSAPKSNTEAFF. DNA for the CDR3: TGCAGTGCGCCGAAGTCGAACACTGAAGCTTTCTTT.

This clonotype was found many times. The V gene is TRBV7-2, the J gene TRBJ2-1; the D gene is possibly TRBD2 (5 bases). The CDR3 runs 13 residues. Trimming left V 2 bases short and J 8 bases short, with 10 bases between. In germline, CDR1 is SGHTA, CDR2 FQGNSA. CDR3 in amino acids: CASSLILRDEQFF. CDR3 coding DNA: TGTGCCAGCAGCTTAATTCTGCGGGATGAGCAGTTCTTC.